This T cell receptor beta chain derives from a study of memory CD4+ T cells and cytomegalovirus serostatus. Whole-study context: Donors were healthy Belgian adults, 10 or so CMV seropositive and under 30 seronegative.

Method: immunoSEQ multiplex PCR; TCRdb's copy keeps in-frame clones and lacks some. The data contain 45,000 or so clones, about 79% of them singletons. The sort gate was single viable CD3+CD4+CD8-CD45RO+ cells for memory CD4+ T cells. CMV serostatus came from serum IgG against pp150, pp28, p38, p52. Study-level results: The CMV-associated TCR signature appears largely within the CD4+ memory repertoire.

The CDR3 totals 16 residues. Germline V lookup: CDR1 SNHLY, CDR2 FYNNEI. With 2 bases removed from V and 0 bases from J, the gap between germline ends came to 11 bases. For this clone: Its antigen is currently unknown.

The TCR was taken from an adult in good health and CMV-seronegative. This chain joins TRBV2 and TRBJ1-3; D not resolved. Sequences were obtained from memory CD4+ T cells from blood. The CDR3 spells CASSERQALSGNTIYF. DNA for the CDR3: TGTGCCAGCAGTGAACGCCAGGCACTCTCTGGAAACACCATATATTTT.